This T cell receptor beta chain stems from a study of response to subunit inactivated influenza vaccine. Via MiXCR, TCRdb re-called the RT-PCR reads, giving one row per CDR3 protein. This table holds 450,000 to 600,000 distinct CDR3 sequences, about 17% found once. Details on this clonotype: Its target is unknown.

Study conclusions and caveats: Authors suggested each seasonal influenza vaccination recruits few new T cells.

V lost 3 bases to trimming and J lost 0 bases; unmatched junction nucleotides: 9. The germline CDR1 and CDR2 sequences are SGHNT and YYREEE (reference sequence). The CDR3 covers 19 residues. Sequencing used CD4+ T cells sorted from PBMCs, obtained roughly 24 months after vaccination. This receptor was taken from a man aged 50-75 years who received an inactivated influenza vaccine. J is TRBJ2-1 and V is TRBV5-4, with 13 bases fitting TRBD2. In DNA, the CDR3 is TGTGCCAGCAGCTATAGGACTAGCGGGGGCGCCAGCTCCTACAATGAGCAGTTCTTC. Its translation: CASSYRTSGGASSYNEQFF.